The 5 T cell receptor beta chains below were found in one sample sequenced in a study of naive and memory T cell subsets. Ligated cDNA underwent four rounds of PCR with nested alpha and beta constant region primers and SP2. MiXCR, run by TCRdb on the UMI-ligation and nested PCR reads, gives a single entry per CDR3 protein. The sample carries fewer than 30,000 distinct CDR3 sequences, under 6.5% recorded once. An oligonucleotide containing a UMI was ligated to the 3' end of TCR cDNA. Sequencing was done on a sample of blood. All receptors derive from an adult in good health.

This clonotype was recorded at least ten times. V and J are TRBV5-5 and TRBJ2-2, with 7 positions matching TRBD1. The CDR3 loop spans 16 amino acids. Germline CDR1 SGHKS, CDR2 YYEKEE (reference sequence). V lost 3 bases to trimming and J lost 3 bases; unmatched junction nucleotides: 8. The CDR3 nucleotides are TGTGCCAGCAGCTCCCGGACAGGAGCTTACACCGGGGAGCTGTTTTTT. Translation: CASSSRTGAYTGELFF.

This clonotype was seen a few times. V usage is TRBV28 and J usage is TRBJ1-1, with a possible D match to TRBD1 (6 bases). CDR3 length: 16 residues. The germline V gene has CDR1 MDHEN and CDR2 SYDVKM. The V end lost 3 bases, the J end lost 0 bases, and 14 bases lay between the germline ends. CDR3 coding DNA: TGTGCCAGCAGTTTCCCGACAGGCTTCATGAACACTGAAGCTTTCTTT. This gives the protein CASSFPTGFMNTEAFF.

This clonotype has a count of ten or more. The V and J genes are TRBV12-3 or TRBV12-4 and TRBJ1-5, with D possibly TRBD1 on 5 matching bases. V gave up 4 bases and J gave up 3 bases, with 7 bases separating them. The CDR3 has 13 amino acids. The CDR3 loop is CASSSGINQPQHF. For the CDR3, the DNA is TGTGCCAGCAGTTCAGGGATCAATCAGCCCCAGCATTTT.

This clonotype was seen at least ten times. The gene calls are TRBV27 and TRBJ1-6; TRBD1 agrees at 7 bases. V gave up 4 bases and J gave up 9 bases; unmatched junction bases: 9. The germline CDR1 and CDR2 sequences are MNHEY and SMNVEV (reference sequence). There are 15 residues in the CDR3. The CDR3: CASSSLQGLVSPLHF. DNA for the CDR3: TGTGCCAGCAGTTCTTTACAGGGGTTGGTTTCACCCCTCCACTTT.

This clonotype was counted a few times. The chain combines TRBV29-1 with TRBJ2-2, with TRBD1 matching over 7 bases. Germline values: CDR1 SQVTM, CDR2 ANQGSEA. J gave up 3 bases and V 6 bases, and 7 bases lay outside the gene matches. The CDR3 covers 14 residues. The CDR3 DNA follows: TGCAGCGTCCGTCGACAGGGATACACCGGGGAGCTGTTTTTT. Translated: CSVRRQGYTGELFF.